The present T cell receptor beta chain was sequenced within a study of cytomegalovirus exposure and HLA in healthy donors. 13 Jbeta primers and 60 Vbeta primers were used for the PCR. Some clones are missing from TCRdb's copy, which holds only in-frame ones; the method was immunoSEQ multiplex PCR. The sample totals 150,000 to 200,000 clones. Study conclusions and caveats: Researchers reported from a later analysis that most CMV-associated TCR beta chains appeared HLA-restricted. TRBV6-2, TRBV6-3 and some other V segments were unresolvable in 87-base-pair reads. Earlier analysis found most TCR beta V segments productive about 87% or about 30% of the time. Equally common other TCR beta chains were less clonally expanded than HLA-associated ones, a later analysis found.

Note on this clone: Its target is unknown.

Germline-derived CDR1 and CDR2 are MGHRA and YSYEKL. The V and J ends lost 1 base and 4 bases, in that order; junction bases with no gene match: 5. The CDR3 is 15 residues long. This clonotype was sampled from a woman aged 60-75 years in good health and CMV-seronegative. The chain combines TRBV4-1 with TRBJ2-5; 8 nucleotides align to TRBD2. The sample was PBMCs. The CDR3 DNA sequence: TGCGCCAGCAGCCAAGGGGGGACTAGTCGAGAGACCCAGTACTTC. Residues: CASSQGGTSRETQYF.